The text below deals with one TCR beta chain. CDR1 is SGHRS and CDR2 is YFSETQ in the germline V gene. Trimming took off 0 bases at V and 1 base at J, with 11 bases between the two ends. The CDR3 extends over 16 amino acids. This entry is derived from a study of T cell clones after liver transplantation. Looking at the study overall: Tolerance: complete withdrawal held at least one year, liver enzymes staying within twice normal.

Profiling relied on immunoSEQ multiplex PCR, and the TCRdb table lists in-frame clones only, not all of them. The repertoire holds approximately 75,000 clones, with under 90% as singletons. J is TRBJ2-1 and V is TRBV5-1, with D maybe TRBD2 (5 bases). The source is a human patient who received a liver transplant. The graft donor may have given rise to some T cells. This material consisted of CD4+ T cells from blood, taken 12 months after liver transplant. The DNA of the CDR3 is TGCGCCAGCAGCTTGGAAACGGGGAAGTCCTACAATGAGCAGTTCTTC. Protein sequence: CASSLETGKSYNEQFF.